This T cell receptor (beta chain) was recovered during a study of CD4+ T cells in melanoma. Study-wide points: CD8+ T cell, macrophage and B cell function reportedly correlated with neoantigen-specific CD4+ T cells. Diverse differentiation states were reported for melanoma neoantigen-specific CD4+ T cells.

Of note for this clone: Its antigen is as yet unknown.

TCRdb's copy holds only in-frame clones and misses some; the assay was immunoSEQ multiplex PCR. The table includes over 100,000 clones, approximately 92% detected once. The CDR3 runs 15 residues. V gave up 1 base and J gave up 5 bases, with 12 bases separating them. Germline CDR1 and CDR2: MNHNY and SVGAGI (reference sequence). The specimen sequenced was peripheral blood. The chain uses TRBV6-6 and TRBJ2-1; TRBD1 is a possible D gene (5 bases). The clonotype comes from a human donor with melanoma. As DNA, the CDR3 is TGTGCCAGCAGTTACTTCCAGGGCACCAACAATGAGCAGTTCTTC. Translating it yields CASSYFQGTNNEQFF.